The sequence of this TCR beta chain was determined in a study of T cell responses to AZD1222 COVID-19 vaccine. Sequenced by immunoSEQ multiplex PCR; TCRdb stores in-frame clones only, minus some. The table records 100,000 to 120,000 clones, roughly 89% of them present only once. The CDR3 length is 16 residues. V dropped 4 bases and J dropped 2; count of bases not matched to a gene: 5. The germline V gene has CDR1 MNHNS and CDR2 SASEGT. This clonotype was sampled from an adult who received the AZD1222 COVID-19 vaccine. The sample in question was peripheral blood, obtained 28 days after the second AZD1222 dose. The rearrangement uses TRBV6-1 and TRBJ1-5; 10 bases agree with TRBD1. The CDR3 protein is CASSGTGGIGNQPQHF. Written as DNA, the CDR3 is TGTGCCAGCAGTGGGACAGGGGGTATCGGCAATCAGCCCCAGCATTTT.